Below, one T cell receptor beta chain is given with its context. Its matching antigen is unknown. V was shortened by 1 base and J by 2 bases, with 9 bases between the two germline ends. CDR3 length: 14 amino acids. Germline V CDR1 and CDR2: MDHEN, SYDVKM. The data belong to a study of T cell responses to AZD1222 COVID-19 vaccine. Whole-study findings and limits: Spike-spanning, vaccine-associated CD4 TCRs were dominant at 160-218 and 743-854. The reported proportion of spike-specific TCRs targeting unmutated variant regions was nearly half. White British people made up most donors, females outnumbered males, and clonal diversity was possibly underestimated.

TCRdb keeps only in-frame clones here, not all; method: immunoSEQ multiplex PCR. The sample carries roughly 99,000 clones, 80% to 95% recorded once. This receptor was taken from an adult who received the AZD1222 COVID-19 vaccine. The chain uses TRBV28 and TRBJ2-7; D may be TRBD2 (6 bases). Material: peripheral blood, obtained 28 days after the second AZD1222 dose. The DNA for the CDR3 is TGTGCCAGCAGTTTATCCGGGAGTACCTACGAGCAGTACTTC. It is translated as CASSLSGSTYEQYF. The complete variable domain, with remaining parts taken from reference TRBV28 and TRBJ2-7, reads DVKVTQSSRYLVKRTGEKVFLECVQDMDHENMFWYRQDPGLGLRLIYFSYDVKMKEKGDIPEGYSVSREKKERFSLILESASTNQTSMYLCASSLSGSTYEQYFGPGTRLTVT.